The 21 T cell receptor beta chains presented below share a single source sample, sequenced in a study of blood T cell repertoires in COVID-19. The assay was immunoSEQ multiplex PCR, and TCRdb's table has in-frame clones only and misses some. The profile shows under 150,000 clones, 81% of them singletons. The sample consisted of peripheral blood. The receptors were gathered from a woman aged 60-75 years with active or convalescent COVID-19.

The V and J genes are TRBV5-1 and TRBJ1-5; maybe TRBD1 (6 bases). The V end was cut by 0 bases, the J end by 7 bases, with 14 bases between. The CDR3 has 15 residues. The germline CDR1 and CDR2 sequences are SGHRS and YFSETQ. The DNA for the CDR3 is TGCGCCAGCAGCTTGGGTGTGGCAGGGGAACAGCCCCAGCATTTT. Translating gives CASSLGVAGEQPQHF.

The J gene is TRBJ2-1, the V gene TRBV9; 15 bases line up with TRBD2. V was clipped by 0 bases and J by 7 bases; unmatched bases: 8. The CDR3 spans 18 residues. Germline V gene data show CDR1 as SGDLS and CDR2 as YYNGEE. The CDR3: CASSVVGAGTSGRNEQFF. The DNA of the CDR3 is TGTGCCAGCAGCGTAGTAGGAGCCGGGACTAGCGGGAGGAATGAGCAGTTCTTC.

CDR3 loop: CSSTMNTEAFF. The CDR3 DNA reads TGCAGCTCTACCATGAACACTGAAGCTTTCTTT. The chain joins TRBV29-1 to TRBJ1-1; D not certain. Germline CDR1 reads SQVTM; CDR2 reads ANQGSEA. The CDR3 contains 11 residues. Trimming took off 8 bases at V and 0 bases at J, with 7 bases between the two ends.

The J gene is TRBJ2-7, the V gene TRBV28, with 8 bases matching TRBD1. J lost 0 bases, V lost 6 bases, and 7 bases had no gene match. There are 15 residues in the CDR3. Germline V CDR1 and CDR2: MDHEN, SYDVKM. CDR3 coding DNA: TGTGCCAGCAGCCCTAGGGGGACAGGCTCCTACGAGCAGTACGTC. Translation: CASSPRGTGSYEQYV.

The chain recombines TRBV28 with TRBJ2-1; TRBD1 matches at 8 bases. The CDR3 runs to 12 residues. V lost 3 bases to trimming and J lost 14 bases; unmatched junction nucleotides: 6. From germline, CDR1 is MDHEN and CDR2 SYDVKM. CDR3 nucleotide sequence: TGTGCCAGCAGTTTTGGACAGGGTGGGGAGTTCTTC. This translates into CASSFGQGGEFF.

Here the CDR3 reads CASSQTRLAGGNEQFF. Here the CDR3 DNA reads TGTGCCAGCAGCCAAACGCGGCTAGCGGGGGGTAATGAGCAGTTCTTC. The chain has TRBV3-1 (or the pseudogene TRBV3-2) and TRBJ2-1, with TRBD2 matching 11 bases. Trimming cost V 2 bases and J 7 bases; bases outside gene matches: 7. The CDR3 covers 16 residues. Germline V lookup: CDR1 LGHDT, CDR2 YNNKEL (reference sequence).

The CDR3 DNA sequence: TGCGCCAGCAGCCAAGGAGGGCATAGGACCCAGCATTTT. Its protein is CASSQGGHRTQHF. The V gene is TRBV4-1, the J gene TRBJ1-5; D remains ambiguous. Trimming cost V 1 base and J 11 bases, with 12 bases left between them. The CDR3 covers 13 residues. Germline values: CDR1 MGHRA, CDR2 YSYEKL.

The rearrangement links TRBV15 to TRBJ1-3; weak D call: TRBD1 (6 bases). Trimming removed 3 bases from V and 4 bases from J, with 16 bases in between. In germline, CDR1 is LNHNV, CDR2 YYDKDF (reference sequence). CDR3 length: 16 residues. CDR3 DNA: TGTGCCACCAGCAGTGGGGTCACAGGGTACGGAAACACCATATATTTT. Translating it yields CATSSGVTGYGNTIYF. Full variable domain (outside the CDR3, taken from reference TRBV15 and TRBJ1-3): DAMVIQNPRYQVTQFGKPVTLSCSQTLNHNVMYWYQQKSSQAPKLLFHYYDKDFNNEADTPDNFQSRRPNTSFCFLDIRSPGLGDTAMYLCATSSGVTGYGNTIYFGEGSWLTVV.

This chain links TRBV24-1 with TRBJ2-3; 7 bases map to TRBD2. CDR3 size: 13 residues. The V gene end was trimmed by 7 bases and the J gene end by 1 base; junction bases not matched to a gene: 1. The germline CDR1 and CDR2 sequences are KGHDR and SFDVKD. The CDR3 sequence: CATRRGGTDTQYF. The CDR3, as DNA: TGTGCCACCAGACGGGGGGGCACAGATACGCAGTATTTT.

The chain recombines TRBV28 with TRBJ2-5, with 9 bases aligning to TRBD1. CDR1 and CDR2 (germline): MDHEN, SYDVKM. The CDR3 runs to 15 residues. V dropped 6 bases and J dropped 5; count of bases not matched to a gene: 10. In nucleotides, the CDR3 is TGTGCCAGCAGGGGAGGGGACAGGGAAGGGGAGACCCAGTACTTC. Amino acid sequence: CASRGGDREGETQYF.

This rearrangement joins TRBV13 to TRBJ1-2; D is possibly TRBD1 (5 bases). The CDR3 sequence is 14 residues long. The germline V and J ends were trimmed by 0 bases and 3 bases, with 8 bases remaining between them. Germline lookup yields CDR1 PRHDT and CDR2 FYEKMQ (reference sequence). The CDR3 coding sequence is TGTGCCAGCAGCTTAGGCAGGGATTACTATGGCTACACCTTC. It yields the protein CASSLGRDYYGYTF.

V usage is TRBV7-9 and J usage is TRBJ2-7, with 8 bases identical to TRBD2. This CDR3 spans 15 amino acids. The trim removed 0 bases at V and 2 bases at J, leaving 3 bases unmatched. In germline, CDR1 is SEHNR, CDR2 FQNEAQ (reference sequence). As DNA, the CDR3 is TGTGCCAGCAGCTTAGCCCTAGCGGGTCCCTACGAGCAGTACTTC. Protein sequence: CASSLALAGPYEQYF.

The J gene is TRBJ1-6, the V gene TRBV28; D may be TRBD1 (6 bases). The CDR3 consists of 14 residues. V was clipped by 6 bases and J by 8 bases, with 14 bases between them. Germline V gene lookup returns CDR1 MDHEN and CDR2 SYDVKM. CDR3 sequence: CASSALDRHSPLHF. CDR3 bases: TGTGCCAGCAGCGCCTTGGACAGACATTCACCCCTCCACTTT.

The J gene is TRBJ2-1, the V gene TRBV7-3; 8 bases map to TRBD2. This CDR3 contains 15 residues. Trimming cost V 2 bases and J 7 bases; bases outside gene matches: 7. The germline CDR1 and CDR2 sequences are SGHTA and FQGTGA. CDR3 in DNA: TGTGCCAGCAGCTTAGGCAGCGGGAGTATGAATGAGCAGTTCTTC. This encodes CASSLGSGSMNEQFF.

Only one count was recorded for this clone. The rearrangement joins TRBV18 to TRBJ2-5, with 9 bases aligning to TRBD1. The V and J ends lost 1 base and 5 bases, in that order; junction bases with no gene match: 8. Germline V lookup: CDR1 KGHSH, CDR2 LQKENI. This CDR3 is 16 amino acids long. The CDR3, as DNA: TGTGCCAGCTCACCACGGCCACCGGACAGGGGTGAGACCCAGTACTTC. Protein: CASSPRPPDRGETQYF.

The chain combines TRBV5-1 with TRBJ2-6; 7 bases line up with TRBD1. This CDR3 has 16 residues. J gave up 4 bases and V 0 bases, and 4 bases lay outside the gene matches. Germline loops: CDR1 SGHRS, CDR2 YFSETQ. CDR3 bases: TGCGCCAGCAGCTTGGAGGGGGCGGAAGGGGCCAACGTCCTGACTTTC. Translating it yields CASSLEGAEGANVLTF.

The CDR3 nucleotides read TGTGCCAGCAGCTTAGCGTTTACTAGCGGGAGAGGAACCGGGGAGCTGTTTTTT. Its translation is CASSLAFTSGRGTGELFF. The chain couples TRBV7-6 to TRBJ2-2; TRBD2 matches at 11 bases. Trimming took 0 bases from V and 5 from J; bases not matched to a gene: 8. The CDR3 has 18 amino acids. The V gene's germline CDR1 is SGHVS and CDR2 FNYEAQ.

The V and J genes are TRBV7-8 and TRBJ2-5; perhaps TRBD1 as D (6 bases). Germline CDR1 is SGHVS and CDR2 is FQNEAQ. The CDR3 consists of 13 residues. V was clipped by 5 bases and J by 3 bases, with 10 bases between them. The CDR3 DNA is TGTGCCAGCAGCCCGTGGACAGAAGAGACCCAGTACTTC. Protein: CASSPWTEETQYF.

This chain uses TRBV15 with TRBJ1-3; D may be TRBD1 (5 bases). The CDR3 length is 15 residues. Germline values: CDR1 LNHNV, CDR2 YYDKDF (reference sequence). The germline V and J ends were trimmed by 5 bases and 2 bases, with 13 bases remaining between them. The CDR3 DNA reads TGTGCCACCAGCTTCGGCGGGGGGGCTGGAAACACCATATATTTT. This gives the protein CATSFGGGAGNTIYF. Complete variable domain (other parts from reference TRBV15 and TRBJ1-3): DAMVIQNPRYQVTQFGKPVTLSCSQTLNHNVMYWYQQKSSQAPKLLFHYYDKDFNNEADTPDNFQSRRPNTSFCFLDIRSPGLGDTAMYLCATSFGGGAGNTIYFGEGSWLTVV.

This chain uses TRBV11-2 with TRBJ2-3, with unresolved D. The CDR3 has 14 amino acids. With 1 base removed from V and 4 bases from J, the gap between germline ends came to 9 bases. CDR1 is SGHAT and CDR2 is FQNNGV in the germline V gene. The CDR3 here is CASSLGVTADTQYF. CDR3 DNA sequence: TGTGCCAGCAGCTTAGGTGTGACTGCAGATACGCAGTATTTT.

This clone turned up a few times. The chain recombines TRBV6-2 or TRBV6-3 with TRBJ2-3, with 11 bases fitting TRBD2. The CDR3 length is 17 residues. Looked up from germline, CDR1 is MNHEY and CDR2 is SVGEGT. The junction had 6 bases not matched to a gene; V was cut back by 2 bases and J by 2 bases. CDR3 in DNA: TGTGCCAGCAGTTACGCTAGCGGGAGGACGTACACAGATACGCAGTATTTT. Its protein is CASSYASGRTYTDTQYF.